This note documents a single T cell receptor (beta chain) sequence. The data originate from a study of regulatory T cells in long-lasting Graves disease. About the research overall: Newly diagnosed Graves' patients had under 3 months of antithyroid drugs.

Sequencing libraries for TCR beta were prepared with iRepertoire HTBI primers and Arm-PCR of CDR3 regions. TCRdb re-called the multiplex PCR reads through MiXCR, storing one row per CDR3 protein. This table holds hundreds of thousands of distinct CDR3 sequences, 15% to 20% found once. V dropped 6 bases and J dropped 5; count of bases not matched to a gene: 12. Looked up from germline, CDR1 is LNHDA and CDR2 is SQIVND (reference sequence). The CDR3 spans 15 residues. Time point specified: newly diagnosed GD, antithyroid drugs for less than 3 months. RNA from PBMCs was the source of the TCR library. This sample also appeared in a second study, on T cells in Graves' hyperthyroidism and ophthalmopathy. That study reports: Prediction of ophthalmopathy progression came a median 6.5 months pre-onset.

Material: peripheral blood mononuclear cells (PBMCs), obtained at new diagnosis, from a patient treated with antithyroid drugs. The sequence derives from a woman in her thirties with Graves disease. The genes are TRBV19 and TRBJ1-2; the match to TRBD1 covers 7 bases. The CDR3 here is CASRRRGTVEYGYTF. In nucleotides, the CDR3 is TGTGCCAGTAGGCGCCGCGGGACAGTTGAATATGGCTACACCTTC.